The 25 T cell receptor beta chains given below trace back to one sample, sequenced in a study of Ad26.COV2.S vaccination and SARS-CoV-2 variants. Some clones are missing from TCRdb's copy, which holds only in-frame ones; the method was immunoSEQ multiplex PCR. The sample has under 550,000 clones; about nine tenths are singletons. Treatment: around 19 received Ad26.COV2.S at low or high dose, single or two shots; 5 received placebo; per-sample allocation not given. Sampling took place 63 days after the first vaccine or placebo injection. The material sequenced was peripheral blood, taken in a trial of Ad26.COV2.S vaccine versus placebo. Receptor source: a person aged 18-65 years who received the Ad26.COV2.S COVID-19 vaccine or a placebo.

V and J are TRBV6-5 and TRBJ1-2; the D gene is possibly TRBD1 (5 bases). V dropped 6 bases and J dropped 5 bases, with 16 bases sitting between them. Germline loops: CDR1 MNHEY, CDR2 SVGAGI. This CDR3 has 14 amino acids. CDR3 sequence reads: CASRIPGPSYGYTF. In nucleotides, the CDR3 is TGTGCCAGCAGGATCCCGGGGCCATCGTATGGCTACACCTTC.

This clone has a single count. The chain carries TRBV10-3 and TRBJ2-3; 8 bases agree with TRBD1. The junction had 6 bases not matched to a gene; V was cut back by 3 bases and J by 1 base. CDR1 ENHRY and CDR2 SYGVKD come from the germline V gene. This CDR3 has 16 amino acids. The CDR3 sequence: CAISDQPGQGTDTQYF. In nucleotides, the CDR3 is TGTGCCATCAGTGACCAACCGGGACAGGGCACAGATACGCAGTATTTT.

A single count supports this clone. The rearrangement links TRBV6-5 to TRBJ1-4; possible D gene TRBD1, 5 bases. V gave up 6 bases and J gave up 8 bases, with 13 bases separating them. CDR3 size: 13 residues. Germline CDR1 reads MNHEY; CDR2 reads SVGAGI. The CDR3 bases are TGTGCCAGCAGCGCCGGGACCTGGGAAAAACTGTTTTTT. It translates to CASSAGTWEKLFF.

CDR3 sequence (DNA): TGTGCCAGCAGCTTCGGGACCCCTGCCGGGGAGCTGTTTTTT. Protein sequence: CASSFGTPAGELFF. V is TRBV7-8 and J is TRBJ2-2; D possibly uses TRBD1 or TRBD2 (5 bases each). The V end was cut by 3 bases, the J end by 6 bases, with 11 bases between. Germline CDR1 reads SGHVS; CDR2 reads FQNEAQ. The CDR3 sequence is 14 residues long.

The chain combines TRBV7-8 with TRBJ1-2; perhaps TRBD1 as D (5 bases). Trimming shortened V by 5 bases and J by 8 bases, and 18 bases separated the two germline ends. CDR1 is SGHVS and CDR2 is FQNEAQ in the germline V gene. CDR3 length equals 14 residues. CDR3 sequence: CASSETGIRSGYTF. In nucleotides, the CDR3 is TGTGCCAGCAGCGAAACAGGTATCCGATCCGGCTACACCTTC.

The gene calls are TRBV6-2 or TRBV6-3 and TRBJ2-7; 10 nucleotides line up with TRBD2. Germline V lookup: CDR1 MNHEY, CDR2 SVGEGT. V dropped 5 bases and J dropped 2; count of bases not matched to a gene: 12. The CDR3 contains 17 residues. CDR3 sequence: CASSNAEIGLAAYEQYF. Written as DNA, the CDR3 is TGTGCCAGCAGTAACGCGGAGATAGGACTAGCGGCCTACGAGCAGTACTTC.

This rearrangement joins TRBV7-9 to TRBJ2-1; perhaps TRBD2 as D (6 bases). With 4 bases removed from V and 5 bases from J, the gap between germline ends came to 12 bases. The CDR3 loop spans 14 amino acids. Germline values: CDR1 SEHNR, CDR2 FQNEAQ (reference sequence). The DNA of the CDR3 is TGTGCCAGCAGCTCCACCGGGACTGACAATGAGCAGTTCTTC. Its translation: CASSSTGTDNEQFF.

The chain links TRBV4-1 to TRBJ1-3, with 8 bases identical to TRBD1. CDR3 length equals 21 residues. V was pared by 4 bases and J by 4 bases, with 24 bases of the junction left unmatched. Germline CDR1 and CDR2: MGHRA and YSYEKL. CDR3 DNA sequence: TGCGCCAGCAGCCGCTCCCCTCCCGACACTGCAGGGGGCACAACGGGAAACACCATATATTTT. Translating gives CASSRSPPDTAGGTTGNTIYF.

The chain is built from TRBV6-5 and TRBJ2-1; 8 bases fit TRBD1. Germline V CDR1 and CDR2: MNHEY, SVGAGI. The CDR3 is 15 residues long. J lost 9 bases, V lost 0 bases, and 7 bases had no gene match. CDR3 nucleotides: TGTGCCAGCAGTTACTCTAAAACGGGACAGGTTGAGCAGTTCTTC. It encodes CASSYSKTGQVEQFF.

The chain carries TRBV6-5 and TRBJ2-1; maybe TRBD1 (6 bases). The germline CDR1 and CDR2 sequences are MNHEY and SVGAGI. V was clipped by 3 bases and J by 5 bases, with 14 bases between them. There are 15 residues in the CDR3. CDR3 bases: TGTGCCAGCAGTTATTTCAGGGGTCCCAACAATGAGCAGTTCTTC. Translated, it gives CASSYFRGPNNEQFF.

About this clone: The sample carries other DNA sequences with the same CDR3. The chain couples TRBV3-1 (or the pseudogene TRBV3-2) to TRBJ1-3; D uncertain. CDR1 is LGHDT and CDR2 is YNNKEL in the germline V gene (reference sequence). The CDR3 contains 11 residues. V dropped 1 base and J dropped 5 bases, with 0 bases sitting between them. The chain's CDR3 is CASSQGNTIYF. In DNA form, the CDR3 reads TGTGCCAGCAGCCAAGGAAACACCATATATTTT.

This sequence joins TRBV18 and TRBJ2-1; 7 bases align to TRBD2. The CDR3 covers 14 residues. The V gene's germline CDR1 is KGHSH and CDR2 LQKENI. With V trimmed by 1 base and J by 9 bases, 6 bases remained unmatched. This CDR3 is CASSPRSGNGEQFF. The CDR3 DNA is TGTGCCAGCTCACCACGGAGCGGGAATGGTGAGCAGTTCTTC.

This clone was seen only once. CDR3 loop: CASSLAGLSTDTQYF. CDR3 bases: TGTGCCAGCAGCTTAGCGGGACTCAGCACAGATACGCAGTATTTT. The chain couples TRBV7-6 to TRBJ2-3; perhaps TRBD2 as D (6 bases). V dropped 0 bases and J dropped 0 bases, with 7 bases sitting between them. The CDR3 is made up of 15 amino acids. Germline values: CDR1 SGHVS, CDR2 FNYEAQ.

The rearrangement joins TRBV7-6 to TRBJ2-7; D may be TRBD1 or TRBD2 (5 bases each). The germline V and J ends were trimmed by 6 bases and 1 base, with 16 bases remaining between them. The germline V gene has CDR1 SGHVS and CDR2 FNYEAQ. CDR3 size: 15 residues. The CDR3 sequence: CASSPGPSTSYEQYF. The CDR3 region has the DNA TGTGCCAGCAGTCCGGGACCCTCCACATCCTACGAGCAGTACTTC.

The V call is TRBV28, the J call TRBJ1-2; D is unresolved. Between the trimmed V and J ends, which lost 3 bases and 4 bases, there was a span of 15 bases. The CDR3 is made up of 15 amino acids. CDR1 and CDR2 from the germline V gene are MDHEN and SYDVKM. Here the CDR3 DNA reads TGTGCCAGCAGTTTTCCCGGGTCACGGACCTATGGCTACACCTTC. Its protein is CASSFPGSRTYGYTF.

The sample holds a few counts of this clone. The rearrangement joins TRBV9 to TRBJ2-7; D is perhaps TRBD1 or TRBD2 (5 bases each). CDR1 SGDLS and CDR2 YYNGEE come from the germline V gene. V dropped 4 bases and J dropped 0 bases, with 17 bases sitting between them. This CDR3 contains 16 residues. This CDR3 reads CASSPYLGEISYEQYF. The CDR3 nucleotides read TGTGCCAGCAGCCCTTACTTGGGGGAGATCTCCTACGAGCAGTACTTC.

This clone came up a few times. The chain links TRBV6-2 or TRBV6-3 to TRBJ1-6; D unclear. The V gene's germline CDR1 is MNHEY and CDR2 SVGEGT. V gave up 7 bases and J gave up 9 bases, with 19 bases separating them. The CDR3 totals 15 residues. This CDR3 is CASNPEAAGGSPLHF. For the CDR3, the DNA is TGTGCCAGCAACCCAGAAGCGGCTGGCGGTTCACCCCTCCACTTT.

The chain is built from TRBV27 and TRBJ1-2, with TRBD1 identical over 8 bases. The CDR3 contains 16 residues. After removal of 5 bases from V and 4 bases from J, the junction contained 12 bases not matched to a gene. CDR1 is MNHEY, CDR2 SMNVEV, per germline (reference sequence). DNA for the CDR3: TGTGCCAGCAGTATAACATCAGGGGGCCCTTTCTATGGCTACACCTTC. Residues: CASSITSGGPFYGYTF.

The CDR3 loop reads CASSEWGQGYEQYF. In DNA, the CDR3 is TGTGCCAGCAGTGAATGGGGCCAGGGCTACGAGCAGTACTTC. V gene TRBV6-1 combines with J gene TRBJ2-7; D is possibly TRBD1 (5 bases). The CDR3 loop spans 14 amino acids. Germline V gene lookup returns CDR1 MNHNS and CDR2 SASEGT. Trimming took 2 bases from V and 3 from J, leaving 11 bases between them.

The chain employs TRBV15 and TRBJ2-5, with a weak D call TRBD1 (5 bases). V gave up 5 bases and J gave up 3 bases, with 19 bases separating them. The CDR3 totals 16 residues. The V gene's germline CDR1 is LNHNV and CDR2 YYDKDF (reference sequence). Here the CDR3 DNA reads TGTGCCACCAGCGCACTATGGGGCGGACCAAAAGAGACCCAGTACTTC. Translated: CATSALWGGPKETQYF.

The chain has TRBV21-1 and TRBJ2-3. TRBV21-1 corresponds to a pseudogene. The CDR3 contains 13 residues. The CDR3 reads CASSLVSTDTQYF. In DNA, the CDR3 is TGTGCCAGCAGCCTGGTCAGCACAGATACGCAGTATTTT.

Here the CDR3 DNA reads TGTGCCAGCGGGTCAGGGGTCTTGGATGAGCAGTTCTTC. Amino acids: CASGSGVLDEQFF. The V and J genes are TRBV2 and TRBJ2-1, with D maybe TRBD1 (6 bases). This CDR3 is 13 amino acids long. Germline loops: CDR1 SNHLY, CDR2 FYNNEI. V dropped 8 bases and J dropped 8 bases, with 16 bases sitting between them.

The chain employs TRBV9 and TRBJ1-4, with D tentatively TRBD1 (6 bases). Deletions cut 2 bases from V and 8 bases from J, with 22 bases between. The CDR3 runs 17 residues. Germline V gives CDR1 SGDLS, CDR2 YYNGEE. The CDR3 region has the DNA TGTGCCAGCAGCGTCGGGGCGGGGAGGGGAGGACAGGAAAAACTGTTTTTT. This codes for CASSVGAGRGGQEKLFF.

The V gene is TRBV18, the J gene TRBJ2-7; 11 nucleotides agree with TRBD2. CDR1 KGHSH and CDR2 LQKENI come from the germline V gene. The junction had 7 bases not matched to a gene; V was cut back by 6 bases and J by 6 bases. The CDR3 runs to 14 residues. The CDR3 nucleotides read TGTGCCAGCTCGCCCACTAGCGGGAGTTCCGAGCAGTACTTC. It translates to CASSPTSGSSEQYF.

This chain uses TRBV6-1 with TRBJ1-2; tentative D call: TRBD1 (5 bases). CDR1 is MNHNS, CDR2 SASEGT, per germline. Trimming left V 2 bases short and J 6 bases short, with 13 bases between. This CDR3 comprises 14 residues. The CDR3, as DNA: TGTGCCAGCAGTGAACGTAGGGGTCAAAATGGCTACACCTTC. It codes for CASSERRGQNGYTF.